The sequence of this T cell receptor (beta chain) was determined in a study of blood T cell repertoires in COVID-19. Across the study: The study drew acute and convalescent COVID-19 samples from the United States, Italy and Spain. The cDNA or gDNA used as material had been derived from T cells, B-cell-depleted T cells, or PBMCs.

Using immunoSEQ multiplex PCR, the repertoire was profiled, and TCRdb retains in-frame clones only, with some absent. This table has approximately 90,000 clones, less than 85% appearing once. Trimming removed 5 bases from V and 4 bases from J; junction bases left unmatched: 6. The germline V gene has CDR1 SGHDT and CDR2 YYEEEE. CDR3 size: 15 residues. This TCR was recovered from an elderly man with acute or convalescent COVID-19. The sequenced material came from peripheral blood. The chain couples TRBV5-6 to TRBJ1-5; TRBD1 aligns across 10 bases. CDR3 bases: TGTGCCAGCAGTCCTGACAGGGGGCTGAATCAGCCCCAGCATTTT. Translated, it gives CASSPDRGLNQPQHF.